This T cell receptor beta chain appears in the sequencing data of a study of response to subunit inactivated influenza vaccine. MiXCR, run by TCRdb on the RT-PCR reads, gives a single entry per CDR3 protein. Of 630,000 or so distinct CDR3 sequences listed, approximately 15% were seen once; the top ten hold around a tenth. This CDR3 contains 10 residues. Germline assignment: CDR1 DFQATT and CDR2 SNEGSKA (reference sequence). V was clipped by 4 bases and J by 7 bases, with 7 bases between them. Sequencing used PBMCs from blood, obtained 12 days after vaccination. This clonotype was obtained from a man aged 45-65 years who received an inactivated influenza vaccine. The chain joins TRBV20-1 to TRBJ1-1; D is undetermined. The CDR3 sequence is CSAKKNEAFF. CDR3 DNA sequence: TGCAGTGCTAAAAAAAATGAAGCTTTCTTT.